The source of this T cell receptor (beta chain) is a study of blood T cell repertoires in COVID-19. Repertoires were generated with immunoSEQ multiplex PCR, while TCRdb's copy carries only in-frame clones and drops some. Found here are approximately 250,000 clones, more than 85% of them singletons; the top ten hold approximately 2.7%. This clone showed up just once. This CDR3 contains 17 residues. Germline trimming cut 0 bases from V and 7 bases from J; bases unmatched to any gene: 12. CDR1 and CDR2 from the germline V gene are LNHDA and SQIVND (reference sequence). Participants were aged about 18 to 89 years from approximately 25 US areas. Contact with a PCR-confirmed or clinician-diagnosed COVID-19 case occurred within 2 weeks of entry.

This sequence originates from a man aged 35-49 years who had been exposed to COVID-19. V usage is TRBV19 and J usage is TRBJ2-1; 7 bases fit TRBD1. Sequenced: PBMCs or T cells enriched from blood (not recorded which). DNA for the CDR3: TGTGCCAGTAGTATAGATCGAACACCGAGCAGGGGGAATGAGCAGTTCTTC. Amino acid sequence: CASSIDRTPSRGNEQFF.